The 5 T cell receptor beta chains listed next were all sequenced from one sample in a study of cytomegalovirus exposure and HLA in healthy donors (dated by TCRdb to about 2017). Libraries were prepared through the immunoSEQ multiplex PCR assay. A mixture of 60 forward primers for TCR Vbeta segments and 13 reverse primers for TCR Jbeta segments was used in the multiplex PCR. TCRdb holds this immuneACCESS table with in-frame rearrangements only. Some clones are missing; in checked studies, unresolved V genes explain under half, and the rest has no known cause. For this sample the table gives approximately 100,000 clones, of which about 75% were detected only once. 2.5% to 3.5% of the sample comes from the top ten. Sequences were obtained from PBMCs. The receptors were gathered from a male donor in good health and CMV-seropositive.

This chain links TRBV4-1 with TRBJ2-2, with a weak D call TRBD2 (6 bases). Germline values: CDR1 MGHRA, CDR2 YSYEKL. CDR3 length equals 18 residues. The V gene lost 0 bases and the J gene lost 6 bases, with 20 bases spanning the gap. As DNA, the CDR3 is TGCGCCAGCAGCCAAGATACTATGGAGGGTGCGGGATCCGGGGAGCTGTTTTTT. Protein: CASSQDTMEGAGSGELFF.

The chain recombines TRBV28 with TRBJ2-7; possible D gene TRBD1, 8 bases. This CDR3 has 13 amino acids. CDR1 is MDHEN, CDR2 SYDVKM, per germline. V shed 11 bases and J shed 7 bases, with 21 bases lying between them. CDR3 bases: TGTGCCGGAACCAAATACAGGGGGGGAGAGCAGTACTTC. This sequence encodes CAGTKYRGGEQYF.

This clone was recorded a few times. The rearrangement links TRBV5-1 to TRBJ1-2, with 8 bases lining up with TRBD1. After removal of 4 bases from V and 8 bases from J, the junction contained 10 bases not matched to a gene. This CDR3 has 14 residues. CDR1 is SGHRS, CDR2 YFSETQ, per germline. This CDR3 is CASSPDGQGGGYTF. The DNA for the CDR3 is TGCGCCAGCAGCCCTGACGGACAGGGAGGGGGCTACACCTTC.

The V gene is TRBV6-1, the J gene TRBJ1-2, with 7 bases aligning to TRBD1. Germline CDR1 and CDR2: MNHNS and SASEGT. V shed 4 bases and J 2 bases; nucleotides not matched to a gene: 4. CDR3 length: 14 amino acids. The CDR3 loop is CASSVTGVNYGYTF. The CDR3 DNA reads as TGTGCCAGCAGTGTCACAGGGGTAAACTATGGCTACACCTTC.

This rearrangement joins TRBV27 to TRBJ2-7, with D unclear. V lost 2 bases to trimming and J lost 1 base, with 6 bases between them. Per germline, CDR1 MNHEY and CDR2 SMNVEV (reference sequence). The CDR3 loop spans 13 amino acids. Here the CDR3 DNA reads TGTGCCAGCAGTTTAGGCAGATCCTACGAGCAGTACTTC. This sequence encodes CASSLGRSYEQYF.